This T cell receptor (beta chain) was captured by sequencing in a study of identifying expanded T cells in peripheral blood. Data came from immunoSEQ multiplex PCR; TCRdb stores just in-frame clones and leaves some out. The sample carries roughly 75,000 clones, about nine tenths recorded once. CDR1 is MGHRA and CDR2 is YSYEKL in the germline V gene. J gave up 0 bases and V 3 bases, and 4 bases lay outside the gene matches. The CDR3 has 15 residues. This clone turned up a few times. The chain is built from TRBV4-1 and TRBJ1-2; 7 positions agree with TRBD1. The source material was blood. This sequence was found in a person aged 18 to 70 in good health. Written as DNA, the CDR3 is TGCGCCAGCAGCCAGAGACAGGGAGCTAACTATGGCTACACCTTC. Translated: CASSQRQGANYGYTF.